Listed below are T cell receptor beta chains from one sample, sequenced in a study of blood T cell repertoires in COVID-19. Measured with immunoSEQ multiplex PCR; TCRdb has only the in-frame clones, and not every one. The sample yields 70,000 to 90,000 clones, 78% seen once. Sequenced input: peripheral blood. The receptors shown here come from a human donor in a cohort sampled during active COVID-19. Each CDR3 is given without its conserved first and last residue. Fields, in order: D gene, V gene, J gene, CDR3 protein. A D gene is named only where the DNA matches it firmly.

.	TRBV9	TRBJ2-1	ASSVDGGNEQF
.	TRBV11-2	TRBJ1-4	ASSHGQSNEKLF
TRBD1	TRBV5-4	TRBJ1-2	ASSFGTGEDYGYT
.	TRBV5-4	TRBJ2-3	ASSLRLAADTQY
.	TRBV28	TRBJ1-2	ASSLTVRVGRGYT
TRBD2	TRBV27	TRBJ2-1	ASSSRVLAGGLSSYNEQF
TRBD2	TRBV4-1	TRBJ2-1	ASSQGRGGNEQF
.	TRBV6-6	TRBJ1-1	ASQVFVNTEAF
.	TRBV3-1/TRBV3-2	TRBJ1-1	ASSPPKGEGPTEAF
.	TRBV6-6	TRBJ2-1	ASSYTNQANEQF